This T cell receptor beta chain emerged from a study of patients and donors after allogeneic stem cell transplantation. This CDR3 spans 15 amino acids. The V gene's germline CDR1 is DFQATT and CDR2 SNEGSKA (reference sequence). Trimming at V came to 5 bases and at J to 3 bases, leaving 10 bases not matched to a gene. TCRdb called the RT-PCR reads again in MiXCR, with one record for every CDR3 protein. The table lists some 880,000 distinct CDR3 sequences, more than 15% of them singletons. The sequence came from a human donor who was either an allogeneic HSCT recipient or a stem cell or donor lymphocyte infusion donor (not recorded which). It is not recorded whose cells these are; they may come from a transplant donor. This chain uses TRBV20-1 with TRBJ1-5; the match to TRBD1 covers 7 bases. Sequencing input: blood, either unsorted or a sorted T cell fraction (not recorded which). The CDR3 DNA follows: TGCAGTGCTCTCAACCCCAGGGGGGACAATCAGCCCCAGCATTTT. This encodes CSALNPRGDNQPQHF.